The entry below describes one T cell receptor beta chain. Its antigen specificity is not known. Per-nucleotide qualities are absent, and no much larger clonotype sits a single base away. The sample comes from a study of shared clonotypes between healthy human individuals (dated by TCRdb to the early 2020s). As for the study more broadly: The cohort included a few men and a couple of women between 18 and 49 years of age. To increase sequencing depth and limit assay-specific biases, TCR repertoire library preparation and sequencing were carried out by different laboratories using diverse techniques. Blood TCR repertoires of about five healthy adults were deeply sequenced to estimate repertoire size and the extent of clonotype sharing between individuals. Leukapheresis yielded between about 0.8 and 9.5 billion PBMCs per donor. For each donor, CD4 naive and CD4 memory were each run on three plates, CD8 naive on two plates, and CD8 memory on one plate.

On the study overall, not on this receptor specifically: Naive subsets generally had larger estimated clonotype richness than memory subsets did. About 5% of naive CD4, 3.5% of naive CD8, 2.3% of memory CD4, and around 0.4% of memory CD8 clonotypes were shared across several donors. Because the study included only a small number of donors, the genetic and exposure-history diversity represented was limited. Pairwise subsampling led to the expectation that sequencing depth would affect the degree of clonotype sharing among donors. Sampling was limited to blood, and TCR repertoires in tissue likely differ from TCR repertoires in blood. Rarefaction of sorted-subset datasets indicated incomplete sequencing despite the large sequencing depth. Compared with non-shared clonotypes, clonotypes shared by all four sorted-subset donors had higher generation probabilities.

The CDR3 goes from the cysteine to the phenylalanine over 12 residues. The read is trimmed to its CDR3 DNA, 36 bases read in frame from base 1. The CDR1 and CDR2 encoded by the germline V gene (reference sequence) are MNHNY and SVGAGI. V is cut back by 8 bases and J by 3 bases, with 0 bases in the junction unmatched. TCR CDR3 regions were amplified from genomic DNA by multiplex PCR using the deep immunoSEQ assay. For each cell subset, the extracted genomic DNA was distributed evenly across all wells of several immunoSEQ 96-well plates, and each plate served as one replicate. For sorted subsets, each replicate PCR was loaded with roughly 0.2 ug genomic DNA, equivalent to some 27,000 T cell genomes. The purified libraries were quantified using a Qubit 3.0 fluorometer, sized with a Bioanalyzer 2100, and then quantified again using the KAPA Library Quantification kit. Every immunoSEQ 96-well plate was sequenced on a dedicated single-read 150-cycle Illumina NextSeq 550 flow cell. The original pipeline was this. Because the immunoSEQ output included only junctional sequences and no quality scores, the filtering could not be the same as the filtering used for full-length reads. Sequences were annotated with PyIR, a Python wrapper for IgBLAST v1.9, using IMGT germline references to assign V/J genes and CDR3. Reads with weak V/J assignments (E-value above 1e-6), missing CDR3, stop codons, out-of-frame junctions, or ambiguous translated residues were removed. V3J clonotypes were defined by identical inferred V gene, J gene, and CDR3 amino acid sequence. Percentage overlap between repertoires was computed as shared unique clonotypes divided by the size of the smaller repertoire. Repertoire richness was assessed with RTK rarefaction, the Chao1 estimator, and Recon v2.1 estimates of unobserved clonotypes. Generation probabilities for all TCRbeta clonotypes obtained by the gDNA method from a few donors were computed using OLGA. TCRdb re-hosts the immuneACCESS table, in-frame sequences only. Its copies lack some clones; in the studies checked, an unresolved V gene accounts for under half of them, and the cause for the rest is not known. V and J calls and clone size are as listed in that table; D and trimming were resolved from the DNA. This sample has nearly 2 million clones in its table, and less than 95% of those were observed once. Clones ranked in the top ten supply 1.2% of the sample.

CD8 naive samples were CD45RO-negative cells positively selected for CCR7, giving a CD45RA+CCR7+ population that excluded TemRA cells. The donors were healthy, HIV-negative adults who had no recently reported acute infections or vaccinations. Every donor was a Caucasian adult living in Nashville, Tennessee, USA. After blood collection by leukapheresis, PBMCs were isolated using Ficoll-Histopaque density gradient centrifugation and then cryopreserved in the vapor phase of liquid nitrogen. Analytical flow cytometry was used to check the purity and quantity of every magnetically sorted T cell population. Genomic DNA was isolated from every sorted fraction and measured by UV absorbance on a Nanodrop 2000c.

This clonotype originated in a man aged 18-30 years in good health. The sequenced sample consisted of naive CD8+ T cells sorted from blood. This specimen's cell subset or site label, per the study, means: CD45RA+CCR7+. This chain joins TRBV6-6 to TRBJ2-5; TRBD1 aligns with 10 central bases. The DNA sequence reads TGTGCCAGCGGGACAGGGGAAGAGACCCAGTACTTC. This yields the protein CASGTGEETQYF.